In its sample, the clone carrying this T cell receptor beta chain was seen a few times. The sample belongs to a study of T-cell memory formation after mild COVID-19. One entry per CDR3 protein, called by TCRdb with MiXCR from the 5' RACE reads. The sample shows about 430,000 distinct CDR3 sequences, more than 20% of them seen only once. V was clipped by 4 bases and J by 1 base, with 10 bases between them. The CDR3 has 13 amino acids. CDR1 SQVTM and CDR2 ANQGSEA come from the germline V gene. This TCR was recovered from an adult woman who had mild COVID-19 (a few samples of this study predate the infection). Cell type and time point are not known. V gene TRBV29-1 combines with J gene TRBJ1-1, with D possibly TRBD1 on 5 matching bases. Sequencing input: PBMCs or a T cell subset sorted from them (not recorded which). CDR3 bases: TGCAGCGTTGGCGTCAGGGCGAACACTGAAGCTTTCTTT. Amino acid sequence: CSVGVRANTEAFF.